This is a list of T cell receptor beta chains from one sample in a study of T cell responses to AZD1222 COVID-19 vaccine. TCRdb's copy holds only in-frame clones and misses some; the assay was immunoSEQ multiplex PCR. This sample has roughly 150,000 clones, with 88% found just once. Sequences were derived from peripheral blood, sampled on day 0 of AZD1222 vaccination. The receptors were gathered from an adult in good health. Both conserved end residues are part of each CDR3. The order of the fields is CDR3 protein, CDR3 DNA, V gene, clone size, J gene, D gene. The D gene is left open where the match is weak. Size is stated for part of the rows, as once, few or many counts, or as a class when the clone is expanded.

CASSKGENGVRGDYGYTF,TGTGCCAGCAGCAAAGGGGAAAATGGCGTCCGAGGGGACTATGGCTACACCTTC,TRBV21-1,once,TRBJ1-2,.
CASSRLQGTHGYTF,TGTGCCAGCTCACGCCTACAGGGTACCCATGGCTACACCTTC,TRBV18,.,TRBJ1-2,.
CASSPDAGLSEKLFF,TGTGCCAGCTCACCCGACGCGGGATTAAGTGAAAAACTGTTTTTT,TRBV18,.,TRBJ1-4,.
CAWSLGQGPNSPLHF,TGTGCCTGGAGTTTAGGGCAGGGACCTAATTCACCCCTCCACTTT,TRBV30,once,TRBJ1-6,.
CAWSVHGVREQYF,TGTGCCTGGAGTGTACATGGGGTGAGGGAGCAGTACTTC,TRBV30,.,TRBJ2-7,.
CASSFDTTGELFF,TGTGCCAGCAGTTTCGACACCACCGGGGAGCTGTTTTTT,TRBV6-2/TRBV6-3,.,TRBJ2-2,.
CASSYDPSGNTYEQYF,TGTGCCAGCAGTTACGATCCTAGCGGGAACACCTACGAGCAGTACTTC,TRBV6-2/TRBV6-3,few,TRBJ2-7,TRBD2
CASSATGQGSSYEQYF,TGCGCCAGCAGCGCGACCGGACAGGGGAGCTCCTACGAGCAGTACTTC,TRBV5-1,.,TRBJ2-7,TRBD1
CASSPRLTPREETQYF,TGTGCCAGCAGCCCCCGATTAACCCCTCGGGAAGAGACCCAGTACTTC,TRBV7-6,.,TRBJ2-5,.
CASSLPMNEQFF,TGTGCCAGCAGCTTACCGATGAATGAGCAGTTCTTC,TRBV7-9,.,TRBJ2-1,.
CASSQDPGRATDTQYF,TGCGCCAGCAGCCAAGATCCGGGGCGGGCCACAGATACGCAGTATTTT,TRBV4-3,.,TRBJ2-3,.
CASSGGQIREAFF,TGTGCCAGCAGCGGGGGACAGATACGTGAAGCTTTCTTT,TRBV9,.,TRBJ1-1,TRBD1
CSAQTGSGYTF,TGCAGCGCTCAGACAGGGAGTGGCTACACCTTC,TRBV29-1,.,TRBJ1-2,TRBD1
CATSNNRGPQHF,TGTGCCACCAGCAACAACAGGGGGCCCCAGCATTTT,TRBV15,once,TRBJ1-5,TRBD1
CAPSRPRTKDGELFF,TGCGCCCCCAGCCGGCCCAGGACAAAAGATGGGGAGCTGTTTTTT,TRBV4-1,.,TRBJ2-2,.
CASSFGQGVNSPLHF,TGTGCCAGTAGTTTCGGACAGGGTGTAAATTCACCCCTCCACTTT,TRBV19,.,TRBJ1-6,TRBD1
CASSQSLGQNNEKLFF,TGTGCCAGCAGCCAATCCCTCGGACAGAATAATGAAAAACTGTTTTTT,TRBV16,once,TRBJ1-4,.
CAWSVDLSQPQHF,TGTGCCTGGAGTGTTGATCTTAGTCAGCCCCAGCATTTT,TRBV30,few,TRBJ1-5,.
CASSSETPPSSPLHF,TGTGCCAGCAGCTCAGAGACACCGCCGAGTTCACCCCTCCACTTT,TRBV7-6,.,TRBJ1-6,.
CASSSRARNTEAFF,TGTGCCAGCAGTTCAAGGGCCCGGAACACTGAAGCTTTCTTT,TRBV28,.,TRBJ1-1,.
CASSVAGGGNNEQFF,TGTGCCAGCAGTGTGGCCGGGGGTGGCAACAATGAGCAGTTCTTC,TRBV6-4,.,TRBJ2-1,.
CASSVDGIYGYTF,TGTGCCAGCAGTGTGGACGGGATCTATGGCTACACCTTC,TRBV2,.,TRBJ1-2,.
CASSIDSEGGELFF,TGTGCCAGTAGTATAGACAGCGAGGGCGGGGAGCTGTTTTTT,TRBV19,.,TRBJ2-2,.
CASSFLASSYNSPLHF,TGTGCCAGCAGCTTTTTAGCGAGCTCCTATAATTCACCCCTCCACTTT,TRBV5-5,.,TRBJ1-6,.
CASSLGTGAYEQYF,TGTGCCAGCAGTTTAGGTACCGGGGCCTACGAGCAGTACTTC,TRBV27,once,TRBJ2-7,.
CASSLWAQGIPGNTIYF,TGCGCCAGCAGCTTGTGGGCACAAGGTATACCTGGAAACACCATATATTTT,TRBV5-1,.,TRBJ1-3,.
CAWSPPGAVETQYF,TGTGCCTGGAGTCCCCCAGGAGCCGTGGAGACCCAGTACTTC,TRBV30,once,TRBJ2-5,.
CAWTPRDRSTDTQYF,TGTGCCTGGACCCCCCGGGACAGGAGCACAGATACGCAGTATTTT,TRBV30,.,TRBJ2-3,TRBD1
CASSRTQGASNYGYTF,TGTGCCAGCAGCCGGACACAGGGGGCCTCTAACTATGGCTACACCTTC,TRBV5-8,.,TRBJ1-2,TRBD1